These T cell receptor beta chains were read from a single sample in a study of T-cell memory formation after mild COVID-19. TCRdb itself ran the 5' RACE reads through MiXCR, one entry per CDR3 protein. The sample includes under 250,000 distinct CDR3 sequences, approximately 15% of them seen just once. Sequenced material: PBMCs or a T cell subset sorted from them (not recorded which). These TCRs come from an adult woman who had mild COVID-19 (a few samples of this study predate the infection). Cell type and time point are not known. Both conserved end residues are part of each CDR3. A D gene is named only where the DNA matches it firmly. Expanded clones are given a class, and other clones once, few, many or no size at all.

abundance: few
d_gene: -
j_gene: TRBJ2-3
len: 13
v_gene: TRBV20-1
CDR3nt: TGCAGTGCTAGTACAGGAAGCACAGATACGCAGTATTTT
CDR3aa: CSASTGSTDTQYF

abundance: -
d_gene: TRBD2
j_gene: TRBJ2-5
len: 16
v_gene: TRBV6-6
CDR3nt: TGTGCCAGCAGTGCTGAGGGACTAGCGGGGCAAGAGACCCAGTACTTC
CDR3aa: CASSAEGLAGQETQYF

abundance: few
d_gene: -
j_gene: TRBJ1-4
len: 17
v_gene: TRBV4-2
CDR3nt: TGTGCCAGCAGCCAAGAGGTTGGGGGCGGCAAGAGGGAAAAACTGTTTTTT
CDR3aa: CASSQEVGGGKREKLFF

abundance: few
d_gene: -
j_gene: TRBJ2-2
len: 16
v_gene: TRBV20-1
CDR3nt: TGCAGTGCTAGAGATCGATGGGGGTGGGAGACCGGGGAGCTGTTTTTT
CDR3aa: CSARDRWGWETGELFF

abundance: many
d_gene: TRBD1
j_gene: TRBJ2-4
len: 17
v_gene: TRBV18
CDR3nt: TGTGCCAGCTCACCCCCTCCGGGGACAGGGGGGACGGACATTCAGTACTTC
CDR3aa: CASSPPPGTGGTDIQYF

abundance: -
d_gene: -
j_gene: TRBJ2-2
len: 12
v_gene: TRBV20-1
CDR3nt: TGCAGTGCTCAAAAGTACCCCGGGGAGCTGTTTTTT
CDR3aa: CSAQKYPGELFF

abundance: -
d_gene: -
j_gene: TRBJ2-6
len: 20
v_gene: TRBV27
CDR3nt: TGTGCCAGCAGCCCGTGGACAGTTTCCTCCTATGATTCTGGGGCCAACGTCCTGACTTTC
CDR3aa: CASSPWTVSSYDSGANVLTF

abundance: -
d_gene: -
j_gene: TRBJ2-7
len: 12
v_gene: TRBV29-1
CDR3nt: TGCAGCGTTGGTCAGGGAGGCTACGAGCAGTACTTC
CDR3aa: CSVGQGGYEQYF

abundance: -
d_gene: TRBD1
j_gene: TRBJ1-1
len: 18
v_gene: TRBV18
CDR3nt: TGTGCCAGCTCATCATGGCGTGGACAGGGTATGGGGAACACTGAAGCTTTCTTT
CDR3aa: CASSSWRGQGMGNTEAFF

abundance: few
d_gene: TRBD2
j_gene: TRBJ2-5
len: 15
v_gene: TRBV29-1
CDR3nt: TGCAGCGTTTCCAGGGTAGCGGGCAACCAAGAGACCCAGTACTTC
CDR3aa: CSVSRVAGNQETQYF

abundance: -
d_gene: -
j_gene: TRBJ1-2
len: 14
v_gene: TRBV6-5
CDR3nt: TGTGCCAGCAGGATGGGGGGGTCGGCCTATGGCTACACCTTC
CDR3aa: CASRMGGSAYGYTF

abundance: -
d_gene: TRBD1
j_gene: TRBJ1-3
len: 19
v_gene: TRBV12-3/TRBV12-4
CDR3nt: TGTGCCAGCAGTTTCCTTTCGGCAGGGGGTTCCTCCTCTGGAGACACCATATATTTT
CDR3aa: CASSFLSAGGSSSGDTIYF

abundance: -
d_gene: -
j_gene: TRBJ2-2
len: 14
v_gene: TRBV29-1
CDR3nt: TGCAGCGTTGGAGGACAGTCAAGCACCGGGGAGCTGTTTTTT
CDR3aa: CSVGGQSSTGELFF

abundance: few
d_gene: TRBD2
j_gene: TRBJ2-1
len: 16
v_gene: TRBV7-9
CDR3nt: TGTGCCAGCAGCTTATGGGCGGGGGACTCCTACAATGAGCAGTTCTTC
CDR3aa: CASSLWAGDSYNEQFF

abundance: many
d_gene: -
j_gene: TRBJ2-1
len: 12
v_gene: TRBV5-1
CDR3nt: TGCGCCAGCCGTTTTGGGGAATTGGAGCAGTTCTTC
CDR3aa: CASRFGELEQFF

abundance: -
d_gene: TRBD1
j_gene: TRBJ2-7
len: 16
v_gene: TRBV6-5
CDR3nt: TGTGCCAGCAGTTTGATCCCGGGACAGGGTATCGACGAGCAGTACTTC
CDR3aa: CASSLIPGQGIDEQYF

abundance: -
d_gene: TRBD1
j_gene: TRBJ2-5
len: 14
v_gene: TRBV7-9
CDR3nt: TGTGCCAGCAGCCATTGGGACAGCAAGAAGACCCAGTACTTC
CDR3aa: CASSHWDSKKTQYF

abundance: -
d_gene: -
j_gene: TRBJ1-1
len: 13
v_gene: TRBV24-1
CDR3nt: TGTGCCACCAGTGACCGACACAGGGTTGGGGCTTTCTTT
CDR3aa: CATSDRHRVGAFF

abundance: few
d_gene: TRBD1
j_gene: TRBJ1-3
len: 11
v_gene: TRBV20-1
CDR3nt: TGCAGTGCTAGGACAGGGGACACCATATATTTT
CDR3aa: CSARTGDTIYF

abundance: many
d_gene: TRBD1
j_gene: TRBJ2-3
len: 16
v_gene: TRBV5-1
CDR3nt: TGCGCCAGCAGCTTGGGACAGGGGGCGCCGAAAGATACGCAGTATTTT
CDR3aa: CASSLGQGAPKDTQYF

abundance: many
d_gene: -
j_gene: TRBJ1-2
len: 14
v_gene: TRBV12-3/TRBV12-4
CDR3nt: TGTGCCAGCAGCCCGACAGGCGCTAACTATGGCTACACCTTC
CDR3aa: CASSPTGANYGYTF

abundance: few
d_gene: -
j_gene: TRBJ2-2
len: 14
v_gene: TRBV3-1
CDR3nt: TGTGCCAGCAGCCAAGAAATGCTGATCAGGGAGCTGTTTTTT
CDR3aa: CASSQEMLIRELFF

abundance: -
d_gene: TRBD2
j_gene: TRBJ2-2
len: 18
v_gene: TRBV12-3/TRBV12-4
CDR3nt: TGTGCCAGCAGACCCCGGACTAGCGGACCCCTCAAGACCGGGGAGCTGTTTTTT
CDR3aa: CASRPRTSGPLKTGELFF

abundance: -
d_gene: -
j_gene: TRBJ2-7
len: 13
v_gene: TRBV20-1
CDR3nt: TGCAGTGCCCAGGACCCCAGAGCCGACGAGCAGTACTTC
CDR3aa: CSAQDPRADEQYF

abundance: once
d_gene: TRBD1
j_gene: TRBJ1-4
len: 12
v_gene: TRBV10-3
CDR3nt: TGTGCCACCGGGACAGGGGGTGAAAAACTGTTTTTT
CDR3aa: CATGTGGEKLFF

abundance: few
d_gene: -
j_gene: TRBJ1-1
len: 13
v_gene: TRBV9
CDR3nt: TGTGCCAGCAGCGTAGCGGGGAACACTGAAGCTTTCTTT
CDR3aa: CASSVAGNTEAFF

abundance: -
d_gene: -
j_gene: TRBJ2-3
len: 14
v_gene: TRBV3-1
CDR3nt: TGTGCCAGCAGCCAACCCGGCGGCTCCACCCGACAGTATTTT
CDR3aa: CASSQPGGSTRQYF

abundance: few
d_gene: -
j_gene: TRBJ1-6
len: 13
v_gene: TRBV25-1
CDR3nt: TGTGCCACCCGACAGACCTCGGATTCACCCCTCCACTTT
CDR3aa: CATRQTSDSPLHF

abundance: -
d_gene: TRBD1
j_gene: TRBJ1-2
len: 16
v_gene: TRBV2
CDR3nt: TGTGCCAGCACCGGGACAGGGGGCGAAATCGACTATGGCTACACCTTC
CDR3aa: CASTGTGGEIDYGYTF

abundance: many
d_gene: -
j_gene: TRBJ1-2
len: 13
v_gene: TRBV5-1
CDR3nt: TGCGCCAGCAGCTTGGATCCTAACTATGGCTACACCTTC
CDR3aa: CASSLDPNYGYTF

abundance: many
d_gene: -
j_gene: TRBJ1-2
len: 13
v_gene: TRBV7-6
CDR3nt: TGTGCCAGCAGCTTACAAGGATTCTATGGCTACACCTTC
CDR3aa: CASSLQGFYGYTF

abundance: -
d_gene: -
j_gene: TRBJ2-7
len: 14
v_gene: TRBV9
CDR3nt: TGTGCCAGCAGCGTAGACGGACAGTCCTACGAGCAGTACTTC
CDR3aa: CASSVDGQSYEQYF

abundance: -
d_gene: -
j_gene: TRBJ1-2
len: 14
v_gene: TRBV10-3
CDR3nt: TGTGCCATCAGTGAGTCGATTGGCTCGTATGGCTACACCTTC
CDR3aa: CAISESIGSYGYTF

abundance: many
d_gene: TRBD2
j_gene: TRBJ2-1
len: 14
v_gene: TRBV11-3
CDR3nt: TGTGCCAGCAGCTTAAAGCGGGAGGACAATGAGCAGTTCTTC
CDR3aa: CASSLKREDNEQFF

abundance: few
d_gene: TRBD2
j_gene: TRBJ2-7
len: 15
v_gene: TRBV3-1
CDR3nt: TGTGCCAGCAGCGACCTCTCTAGCGGGGGTTACGAGCAGTACTTC
CDR3aa: CASSDLSSGGYEQYF

abundance: few
d_gene: -
j_gene: TRBJ2-5
len: 15
v_gene: TRBV5-8
CDR3nt: TGTGCCAGCAGCTCGTCGGGGGACCATCAAGAGACCCAGTACTTC
CDR3aa: CASSSSGDHQETQYF

abundance: -
d_gene: TRBD2
j_gene: TRBJ2-3
len: 16
v_gene: TRBV7-6
CDR3nt: TGTGCCAGCAGCTTAGGGAGCGGGGTTAGCACAGATACGCAGTATTTT
CDR3aa: CASSLGSGVSTDTQYF

abundance: few
d_gene: -
j_gene: TRBJ2-2
len: 15
v_gene: TRBV7-9
CDR3nt: TGTGCCAGCAGTTCTCCTCTCTGGGTCACCGGGGAGCTGTTTTTT
CDR3aa: CASSSPLWVTGELFF